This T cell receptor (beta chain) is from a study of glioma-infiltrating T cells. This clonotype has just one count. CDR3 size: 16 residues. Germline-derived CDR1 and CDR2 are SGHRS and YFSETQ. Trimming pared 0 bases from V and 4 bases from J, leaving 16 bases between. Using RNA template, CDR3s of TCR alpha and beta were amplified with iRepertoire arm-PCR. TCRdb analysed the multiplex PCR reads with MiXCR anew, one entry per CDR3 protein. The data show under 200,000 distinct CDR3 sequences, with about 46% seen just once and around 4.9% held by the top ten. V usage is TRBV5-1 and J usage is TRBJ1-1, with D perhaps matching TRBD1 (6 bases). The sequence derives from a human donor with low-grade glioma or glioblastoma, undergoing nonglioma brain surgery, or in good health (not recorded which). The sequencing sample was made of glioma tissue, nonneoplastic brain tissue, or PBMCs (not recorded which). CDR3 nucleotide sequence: TGCGCCAGCAGCTTGGTAGCAGGGGTGGGTGGCACTGAAGCTTTCTTT. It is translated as CASSLVAGVGGTEAFF.